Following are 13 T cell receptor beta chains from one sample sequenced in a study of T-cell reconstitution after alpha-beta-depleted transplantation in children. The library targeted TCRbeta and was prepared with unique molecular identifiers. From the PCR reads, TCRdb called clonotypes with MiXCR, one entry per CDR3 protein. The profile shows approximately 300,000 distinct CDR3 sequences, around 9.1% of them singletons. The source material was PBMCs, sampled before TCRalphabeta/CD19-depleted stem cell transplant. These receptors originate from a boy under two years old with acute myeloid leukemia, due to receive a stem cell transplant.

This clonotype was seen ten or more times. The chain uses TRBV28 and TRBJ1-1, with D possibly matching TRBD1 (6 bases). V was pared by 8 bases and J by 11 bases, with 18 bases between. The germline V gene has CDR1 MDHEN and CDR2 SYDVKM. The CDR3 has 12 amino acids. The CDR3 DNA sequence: TGTGCCAGCTTAGCCCCGGGACAAAAGGCTTTCTTT. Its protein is CASLAPGQKAFF.

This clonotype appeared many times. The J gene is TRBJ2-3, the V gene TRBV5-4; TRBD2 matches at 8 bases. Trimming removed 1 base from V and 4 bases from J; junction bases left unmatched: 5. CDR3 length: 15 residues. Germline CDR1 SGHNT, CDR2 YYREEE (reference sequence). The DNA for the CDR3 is TGTGCCAGCAGCTTGCTCGGGGGGGCACCAGATACGCAGTATTTT. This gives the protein CASSLLGGAPDTQYF.

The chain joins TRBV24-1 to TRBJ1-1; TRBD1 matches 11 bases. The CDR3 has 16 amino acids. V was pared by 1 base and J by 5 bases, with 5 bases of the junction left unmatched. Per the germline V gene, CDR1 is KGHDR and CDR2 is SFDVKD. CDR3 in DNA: TGTGCCACCAGTGATTTAGGACAGGGGGCGAATACTGAAGCTTTCTTT. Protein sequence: CATSDLGQGANTEAFF.

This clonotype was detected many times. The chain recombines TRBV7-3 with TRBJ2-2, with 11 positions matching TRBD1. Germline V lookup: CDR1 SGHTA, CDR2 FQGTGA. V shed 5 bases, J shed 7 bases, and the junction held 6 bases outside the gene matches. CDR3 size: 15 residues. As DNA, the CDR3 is TGTGCCAGCAGCCCCAGGACAGGGGGCATCGGGGAGCTGTTTTTT. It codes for CASSPRTGGIGELFF.

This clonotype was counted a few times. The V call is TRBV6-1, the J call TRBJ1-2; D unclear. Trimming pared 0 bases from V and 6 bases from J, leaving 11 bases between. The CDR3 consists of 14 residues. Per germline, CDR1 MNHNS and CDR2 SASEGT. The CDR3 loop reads CASSEAGIKNGYTF. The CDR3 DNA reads TGTGCCAGCAGTGAAGCCGGGATAAAGAATGGCTACACCTTC.

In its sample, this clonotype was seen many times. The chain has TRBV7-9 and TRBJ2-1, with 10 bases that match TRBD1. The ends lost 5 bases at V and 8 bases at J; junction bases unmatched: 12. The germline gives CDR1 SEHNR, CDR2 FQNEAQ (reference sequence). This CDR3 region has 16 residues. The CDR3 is CASSQPGTGAVDEQFF. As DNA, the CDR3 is TGTGCCAGCAGCCAGCCAGGGACAGGGGCTGTCGATGAGCAGTTCTTC.

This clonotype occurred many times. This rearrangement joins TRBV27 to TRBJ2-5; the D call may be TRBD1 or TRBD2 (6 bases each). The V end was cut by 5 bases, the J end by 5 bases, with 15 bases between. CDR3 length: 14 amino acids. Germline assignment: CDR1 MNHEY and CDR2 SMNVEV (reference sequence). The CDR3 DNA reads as TGTGCCAGCAGTACCAGGGGAGGACAGGAGACCCAGTACTTC. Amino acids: CASSTRGGQETQYF.

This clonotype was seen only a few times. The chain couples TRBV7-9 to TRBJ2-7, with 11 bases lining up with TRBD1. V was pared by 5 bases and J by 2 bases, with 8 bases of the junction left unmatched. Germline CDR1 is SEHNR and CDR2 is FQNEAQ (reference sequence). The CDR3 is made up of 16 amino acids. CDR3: CASSAYRDRGTYEQYF. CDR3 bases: TGTGCCAGCAGCGCTTACCGGGACAGGGGGACCTACGAGCAGTACTTC.

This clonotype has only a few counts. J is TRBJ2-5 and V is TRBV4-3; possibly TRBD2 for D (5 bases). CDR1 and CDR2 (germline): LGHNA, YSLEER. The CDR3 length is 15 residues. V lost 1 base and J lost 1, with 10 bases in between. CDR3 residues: CASSQGGRGQETQYF. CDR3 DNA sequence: TGCGCCAGCAGCCAAGGTGGCCGGGGCCAAGAGACCCAGTACTTC.

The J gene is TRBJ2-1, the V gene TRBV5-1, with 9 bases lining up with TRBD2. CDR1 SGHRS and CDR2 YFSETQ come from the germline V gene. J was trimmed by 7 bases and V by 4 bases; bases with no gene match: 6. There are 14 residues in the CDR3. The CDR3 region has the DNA TGCGCCAGCAGCGACGGGACTAGCAGAAATGAGCAGTTCTTC. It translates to CASSDGTSRNEQFF.

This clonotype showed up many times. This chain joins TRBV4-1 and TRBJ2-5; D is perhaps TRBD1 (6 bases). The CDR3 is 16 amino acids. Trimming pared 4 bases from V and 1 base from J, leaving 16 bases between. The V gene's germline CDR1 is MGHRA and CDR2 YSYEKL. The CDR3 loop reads CASSLTWAGAQETQYF. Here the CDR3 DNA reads TGCGCCAGCAGCCTCACGTGGGCAGGGGCCCAAGAGACCCAGTACTTC.

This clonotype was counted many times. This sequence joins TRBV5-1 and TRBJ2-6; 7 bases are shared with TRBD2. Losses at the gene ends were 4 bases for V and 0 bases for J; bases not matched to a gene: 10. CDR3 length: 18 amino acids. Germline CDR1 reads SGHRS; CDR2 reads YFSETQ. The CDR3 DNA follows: TGCGCCAGCAGCCCCCGGGGGGACGCCCGCTCTGGGGCCAACGTCCTGACTTTC. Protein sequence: CASSPRGDARSGANVLTF.

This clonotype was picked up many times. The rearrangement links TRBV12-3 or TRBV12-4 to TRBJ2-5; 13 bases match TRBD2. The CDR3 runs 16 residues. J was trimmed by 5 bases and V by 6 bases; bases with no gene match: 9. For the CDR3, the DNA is TGTGCCAGCAGCTGGGGACTAGCGGGACGGCGCGAGACCCAGTACTTC. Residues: CASSWGLAGRRETQYF.